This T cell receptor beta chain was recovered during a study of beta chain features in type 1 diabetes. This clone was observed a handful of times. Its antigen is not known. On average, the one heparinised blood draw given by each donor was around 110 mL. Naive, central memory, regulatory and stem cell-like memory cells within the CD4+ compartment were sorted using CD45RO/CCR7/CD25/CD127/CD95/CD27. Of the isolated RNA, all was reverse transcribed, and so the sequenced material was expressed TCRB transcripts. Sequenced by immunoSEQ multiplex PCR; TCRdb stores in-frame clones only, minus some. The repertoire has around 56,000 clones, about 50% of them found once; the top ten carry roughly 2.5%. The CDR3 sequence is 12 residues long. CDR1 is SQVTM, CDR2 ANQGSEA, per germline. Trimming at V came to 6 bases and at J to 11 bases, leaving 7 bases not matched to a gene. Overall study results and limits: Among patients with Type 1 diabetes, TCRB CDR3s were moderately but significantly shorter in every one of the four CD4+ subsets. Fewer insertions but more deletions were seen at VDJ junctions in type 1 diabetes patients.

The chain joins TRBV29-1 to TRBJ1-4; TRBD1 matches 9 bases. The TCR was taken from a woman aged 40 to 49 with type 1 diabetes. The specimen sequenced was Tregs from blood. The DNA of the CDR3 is TGCAGCGTAGGGACAGGGCGCGGTAAACTGTTTTTT. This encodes CSVGTGRGKLFF.